This entry lists 26 T cell receptor beta chains sequenced from one sample in a study of T-cell reconstitution after alpha-beta-depleted transplantation in children. TCRbeta library construction was performed incorporating unique molecular identifiers. MiXCR, run by TCRdb on the PCR reads, gives a single entry per CDR3 protein. The sample has approximately 650,000 distinct CDR3 sequences, less than 15% seen once. The sample was PBMCs, taken before TCRalphabeta/CD19-depleted stem cell transplant. These receptors were taken from a girl aged 2 to 10 with congenital amegakaryocytic thrombocytopenia, due to receive a stem cell transplant.

This clonotype came up many times. The rearrangement links TRBV5-1 to TRBJ2-3; 13 bases match TRBD2. Germline V gives CDR1 SGHRS, CDR2 YFSETQ. The CDR3 spans 15 residues. The V segment lost 0 bases and the J segment 9 bases; nucleotides outside the gene matches: 4. The CDR3 protein is CASSLGGTSGDTQYF. In nucleotides, the CDR3 is TGCGCCAGCAGCTTGGGGGGGACTAGCGGGGACACGCAGTATTTT. Drawing the rest from reference TRBV5-1 and TRBJ2-3, the complete variable domain is KAGVTQTPRYLIKTRGQQVTLSCSPISGHRSVSWYQQTPGQGLQFLFEYFSETQRNKGNFPGRFSGRQFSNSRSEMNVSTLELGDSALYLCASSLGGTSGDTQYFGPGTRLTVL.

A remark on this clonotype: An end of the junction differs from the germline gene, which may be a read error. The chain carries TRBV5-1 and TRBJ1-3; D perhaps matches TRBD1 (5 bases). The CDR3 extends over 16 amino acids. Germline CDR1 reads SGHRS; CDR2 reads YFSETQ. The CDR3, as DNA: TGCGCCAGCAGCTTGCGGGGCCCAGACTCTGCAAACACCATATATTTT. Amino acids: CASSLRGPDSANTIYF. The full variable domain, in which reference TRBV5-1 and TRBJ1-3 provide the parts outside the CDR3, is KAGVTQTPRYLIKTRGQQVTLSCSPISGHRSVSWYQQTPGQGLQFLFEYFSETQRNKGNFPGRFSGRQFSNSRSEMNVSTLELGDSALYLCASSLRGPDSANTIYFGEGSWLTVV.

The V gene is TRBV5-1, the J gene TRBJ2-3; 11 bases map to TRBD2. V lost 4 bases and J lost 0; bases outside the gene matches: 7. The germline V gene encodes CDR1 SGHRS and CDR2 YFSETQ. The CDR3 is 17 residues long. Written as DNA, the CDR3 is TGCGCCAGCAGCCCGGGACTAGCGGCCGGTAGCACAGATACGCAGTATTTT. Encoded protein: CASSPGLAAGSTDTQYF.

This clonotype was counted ten times or more. CDR3 residues: CASSVYQGRGETQYF. In DNA form, the CDR3 reads TGTGCCAGCAGCGTATACCAGGGGCGAGGGGAGACCCAGTACTTC. The chain uses TRBV7-2 and TRBJ2-5; D may be TRBD1 (6 bases). The germline gives CDR1 SGHTA, CDR2 FQGNSA. Trimming took 5 bases from V and 5 from J, leaving 18 bases between them. This CDR3 region has 15 residues.

The CDR3 DNA reads as TGTGCCAGCAGGCCCGGCGCAGAATTCTCCTACAATGAGCAGTTCTTC. Protein product: CASRPGAEFSYNEQFF. The chain uses TRBV14 and TRBJ2-1; no clear D. The CDR3 has 16 residues. Germline CDR1 is SGHDN and CDR2 is FVKESK. Trimming took off 6 bases at V and 0 bases at J, with 15 bases between the two ends.

V usage is TRBV28 and J usage is TRBJ2-7, with D perhaps TRBD2 (5 bases). CDR1 is MDHEN and CDR2 is SYDVKM in the germline V gene. This CDR3 is built from 17 residues. Deletions cut 1 base from V and 2 bases from J, with 18 bases between. The CDR3 spells CASSLSGSGLLTYEQYF. CDR3 DNA sequence: TGTGCCAGCAGTTTATCGGGGTCCGGTCTTCTTACCTACGAGCAGTACTTC.

This clonotype came up a few times. This chain joins TRBV5-1 and TRBJ2-1; tentative D call: TRBD2 (6 bases). Trimming removed 5 bases from V and 7 bases from J, with 25 bases in between. CDR1 is SGHRS and CDR2 is YFSETQ in the germline V gene. The CDR3 spans 17 residues. The CDR3 coding sequence is TGCGCCAGCAGTATTGATATCCGGGTCTACGGGAGTAATGAGCAGTTCTTC. Translated, it gives CASSIDIRVYGSNEQFF.

Many counts were recorded for this clonotype. The chain has TRBV28 and TRBJ2-1; possibly TRBD1 for D (6 bases). This CDR3 has 16 residues. CDR1 and CDR2 from the germline V gene are MDHEN and SYDVKM. The germline V and J ends were trimmed by 3 bases and 2 bases, with 14 bases remaining between them. CDR3 region: CASSFFSGQTYNEQFF. The CDR3, as DNA: TGTGCCAGCAGTTTTTTTTCCGGACAGACCTACAATGAGCAGTTCTTC.

This rearrangement joins TRBV7-3 to TRBJ2-7; tentatively, D is TRBD1 (5 bases). Per germline, CDR1 SGHTA and CDR2 FQGTGA. The CDR3 extends over 13 amino acids. V gave up 3 bases and J gave up 7 bases, with 13 bases separating them. The CDR3 nucleotides are TGTGCCAGCAGCTTGGTGTGGGGCGGAGAGCAGTACTTC. This sequence encodes CASSLVWGGEQYF.

The sample holds many counts of this clonotype. V usage is TRBV20-1 and J usage is TRBJ1-1; no firm D call. The CDR3 runs to 12 residues. Between the trimmed V and J ends, which lost 3 bases and 1 base, there was a span of 6 bases. The germline gives CDR1 DFQATT, CDR2 SNEGSKA (reference sequence). The CDR3 DNA reads as TGCAGTGCTAGGCGGACGAACACTGAAGCTTTCTTT. Amino acids: CSARRTNTEAFF.

The table lists this clonotype with many counts. This chain uses TRBV29-1 with TRBJ2-1, with D possibly matching TRBD1 (7 bases). V shed 4 bases and J shed 7 bases, with 8 bases lying between them. The germline gives CDR1 SQVTM, CDR2 ANQGSEA. The CDR3 spans 11 residues. The CDR3 DNA reads TGCAGCGTTGCAGGGGGGAATGAGCAGTTCTTC. This encodes CSVAGGNEQFF.

Ten or more counts support this clonotype. The chain employs TRBV29-1 and TRBJ2-5; a possible D gene is TRBD2 (6 bases). The CDR3 is made up of 12 amino acids. The germline CDR1 and CDR2 sequences are SQVTM and ANQGSEA. V gave up 3 bases and J gave up 5 bases, with 10 bases separating them. The chain's CDR3 is CSVEGGGETQYF. In DNA, the CDR3 is TGCAGCGTTGAGGGGGGTGGCGAGACCCAGTACTTC.

There are many counts of this clonotype. The genes are TRBV20-1 and TRBJ2-7; 7 nucleotides agree with TRBD2. CDR1 is DFQATT and CDR2 is SNEGSKA in the germline V gene (reference sequence). The CDR3 covers 13 residues. Trimming cost V 6 bases and J 5 bases; bases outside gene matches: 10. The CDR3 sequence: CSAPPVGGDEQYF. CDR3 coding DNA: TGCAGTGCACCTCCAGTGGGGGGGGACGAGCAGTACTTC.

This clonotype was seen many times. The chain has TRBV20-1 and TRBJ2-7; D unresolved. The germline V gene encodes CDR1 DFQATT and CDR2 SNEGSKA (reference sequence). The V gene lost 5 bases and the J gene lost 0 bases, with 8 bases spanning the gap. The CDR3 is 12 amino acids. The CDR3 sequence: CSAARDSYEQYF. CDR3 in DNA: TGCAGTGCTGCCCGTGACTCCTACGAGCAGTACTTC.

Concerning this clonotype: This may stem from a read error, because a much larger clone lies one nucleotide away. This chain uses TRBV18 with TRBJ2-3; no reliable D call. The V gene's germline CDR1 is KGHSH and CDR2 LQKENI. The germline V and J ends were trimmed by 5 bases and 0 bases, with 15 bases remaining between them. The length of the CDR3 is 16 residues. CDR3 coding DNA: TGTGCCAGCTCAGCAGATTCACTGACTAGCACAGATACGCAGTATTTT. Translating it yields CASSADSLTSTDTQYF.

The V gene is TRBV20-1, the J gene TRBJ2-3; 10 bases agree with TRBD2. The length of the CDR3 is 16 residues. Germline V gene data show CDR1 as DFQATT and CDR2 as SNEGSKA (reference sequence). After removal of 4 bases from V and 0 bases from J, the junction contained 7 bases not matched to a gene. CDR3 sequence: CSAISSGRPSTDTQYF. The DNA of the CDR3 is TGCAGTGCTATATCTAGCGGGAGACCTAGCACAGATACGCAGTATTTT.

This clonotype turned up a few times. The chain carries TRBV4-1 and TRBJ2-7, with 8 positions matching TRBD1. The ends lost 1 base at V and 2 bases at J; junction bases unmatched: 10. Looked up from germline, CDR1 is MGHRA and CDR2 is YSYEKL. The CDR3 has 17 residues. DNA for the CDR3: TGCGCCAGCAGCCAAGTTATTACGGACAGGGCAACCTACGAGCAGTACTTC. As protein: CASSQVITDRATYEQYF.

This chain uses TRBV6-4 with TRBJ2-1, with D possibly matching TRBD2 (6 bases). The CDR3 has 18 amino acids. Germline CDR1 is MRHNA and CDR2 is SNTAGT. Trimming took off 8 bases at V and 2 bases at J, with 25 bases between the two ends. The CDR3 is CASCSPIGLAEAYNEQFF. The CDR3 nucleotides are TGTGCCAGCTGTTCTCCAATTGGGTTAGCGGAAGCCTACAATGAGCAGTTCTTC.

This clonotype occurred many times. The chain links TRBV5-8 to TRBJ1-1; D possibly corresponds to TRBD1 (5 bases). The germline V gene encodes CDR1 SGHTS and CDR2 YDEGEE. Deletions cut 2 bases from V and 8 bases from J, with 7 bases between. The length of the CDR3 is 11 residues. CDR3 bases: TGTGCCAGCAGCTTACAGGTCGAAGCTTTCTTT. This codes for CASSLQVEAFF.

In its sample, this clonotype was seen a few times. The chain combines TRBV28 with TRBJ2-5; TRBD2 matches at 11 bases. The CDR3 spans 15 residues. The germline V gene encodes CDR1 MDHEN and CDR2 SYDVKM. V was clipped by 5 bases and J by 3 bases; unmatched bases: 5. CDR3 DNA: TGTGCCAGCAGTGCCGGGGGACTAGCGGAAGAGACCCAGTACTTC. Encoded protein: CASSAGGLAEETQYF.

This clonotype was observed many times. The chain combines TRBV20-1 with TRBJ2-5; D gene unclear. Per germline, CDR1 DFQATT and CDR2 SNEGSKA (reference sequence). The CDR3 is 10 residues long. V lost 2 bases and J lost 7, with 5 bases in between. CDR3 DNA: TGCAGTGCTAGAATGGCGACCCAGTACTTC. This encodes CSARMATQYF.

This clonotype has ten or more counts. The genes are TRBV29-1 and TRBJ2-7, with D uncertain. The V end lost 3 bases, the J end lost 3 bases, and 6 bases lay between the germline ends. CDR1 is SQVTM, CDR2 ANQGSEA, per germline. This CDR3 has 11 residues. This chain's CDR3 is CSVDTGYEQYF. As DNA, the CDR3 is TGCAGCGTTGACACGGGCTACGAGCAGTACTTC.

There are many counts of this clonotype. The chain links TRBV20-1 to TRBJ2-1; unclear D gene. V was clipped by 1 base and J by 4 bases, with 8 bases between them. Per the germline V gene, CDR1 is DFQATT and CDR2 is SNEGSKA (reference sequence). The CDR3 sequence is 13 residues long. The CDR3 loop reads CSARAPLYNEQFF. Here the CDR3 DNA reads TGCAGTGCTAGAGCTCCATTATACAATGAGCAGTTCTTC.

This chain connects TRBV5-1 to TRBJ2-1, with 12 bases aligning to TRBD2. Germline-derived CDR1 and CDR2 are SGHRS and YFSETQ. Unmatched junction bases numbered 8, after V lost 3 bases and J lost 4 bases. The length of the CDR3 is 17 residues. This CDR3 is CASSSKGGTSGYNEQFF. In DNA form, the CDR3 reads TGCGCCAGCAGCTCGAAGGGGGGGACTAGCGGGTACAATGAGCAGTTCTTC. Drawing the rest from reference TRBV5-1 and TRBJ2-1, the complete variable domain is KAGVTQTPRYLIKTRGQQVTLSCSPISGHRSVSWYQQTPGQGLQFLFEYFSETQRNKGNFPGRFSGRQFSNSRSEMNVSTLELGDSALYLCASSSKGGTSGYNEQFFGPGTRLTVL.

This clonotype has just a few counts. The chain is built from TRBV6-1 and TRBJ2-5, with D possibly TRBD2 on 6 matching bases. Germline V gene sequence: CDR1 MNHNS, CDR2 SASEGT. V lost 7 bases to trimming and J lost 5 bases, with 20 bases between them. This CDR3 has 15 amino acids. The CDR3 reads CASIGTSNPSETQYF. In DNA, the CDR3 is TGTGCCAGCATCGGGACTTCCAACCCCTCTGAGACCCAGTACTTC.

This clonotype showed up many times. The chain couples TRBV10-3 to TRBJ2-3; 8 bases align to TRBD1. With V trimmed by 6 bases and J by 4 bases, 3 bases remained unmatched. CDR1 is ENHRY, CDR2 SYGVKD, per germline. CDR3 length: 13 residues. CDR3 sequence (DNA): TGTGCCATCAGGGCGACAGGGGCAGATACGCAGTATTTT. This encodes CAIRATGADTQYF.